Below, 2 T cell receptor beta chains from the same sample are listed, as sequenced in a study of shared clonotypes between healthy human individuals. Naive CD8 cells comprised CD45RO-negative, CCR7-positively selected cells, excluding terminally differentiated effector memory CD45RA+ cells. Measured with immunoSEQ multiplex PCR; TCRdb has only the in-frame clones, and not every one. The table records about 2.1 million clones, 85% to 95% of them present only once. The sequenced sample was naive CD8+ T cells from PBMCs. The source is a man younger than 35 in good health. Some clones in this sample may be carry-over from other donors' samples.

This chain connects TRBV6-1 to TRBJ2-1, with TRBD2 matching over 10 bases. This CDR3 spans 14 amino acids. After removal of 6 bases from V and 8 bases from J, the junction contained 7 bases not matched to a gene. Germline CDR1 is MNHNS and CDR2 is SASEGT. This CDR3 reads CASSSGRVGDEQFF. The CDR3 DNA follows: TGTGCCAGCAGCAGCGGGAGGGTTGGTGATGAGCAGTTCTTC.

The chain recombines TRBV9 with TRBJ2-7; D could derive from TRBD1 or TRBD2 (5 bases each). The CDR3 is 14 residues long. Per the germline V gene, CDR1 is SGDLS and CDR2 is YYNGEE. V was trimmed by 4 bases and J by 1 base, leaving 12 bases between them. The CDR3 here is CASSPLGPSYEQYF. The CDR3 DNA reads TGTGCCAGCAGCCCGCTGGGACCGTCCTACGAGCAGTACTTC.